This T cell receptor beta chain was sequenced for a study of neurological immune-mediated disorders (dated by TCRdb to between 2019 and 2020). Regarding the complete study: The study compared peripheral blood TCR-beta repertoires of HTLV-I-associated myelopathy (HAM/TSP) patients, multiple sclerosis patients and healthy controls using UMI-based sequencing. The roughly 100 TCR-beta libraries covered PBMC samples along with longitudinal samples, technical triplicates, and paired sorted CD4+ and CD8+ T-cell subsets. Of the approximately 68 subjects in the cohort, about 14 were HAM/TSP patients, about 34 were multiple sclerosis patients, and some 20 were healthy controls. The study at large found these results: No identical CDR3 amino acid sequences were shared among expanded clones across subjects, suggesting private TCR-beta repertoires in all groups. TCR clonal expansion was greatest in HAM/TSP patients and smallest in MS patients, who ranked below even healthy controls.

cDNA synthesis used template-switch 5'RACE with a primer carrying a 10-nucleotide random unique molecular identifier tagging each TCR transcript. Each sequencing run produced over 180 million TCR-beta sequences covering 15-18 subjects. Total RNA was extracted with the RNeasy kit. TCR-beta VDJ regions were amplified with primers for the TCR constant region and the 5'RACE anchor, using the KAPA Real-time Library Amplification kit. A first PCR added sample indexes and Illumina adaptors, and a second PCR then raised library yield. After Ampure bead purification, the roughly 650 bp TCR product was size-selected on a 2% E-gel SizeSelection system. Before pooling, library quality was assessed on a Bioanalyzer, concentration was determined with Qubit, and library quantification was performed with the Kapa Library Quantification kit. Libraries were sequenced paired-end 2 x 150 bp on an Illumina HiSeq 2500. To increase sequence diversity, roughly 24-31% phiX was spiked into each library pool. The paper's data handling went like this. Quality-filtered reads were processed with the UMI-based MiGEC pipeline, which removed over 75% of raw TCR sequences during error correction. IMGT germline references were used for aligning VDJ genes, and each clonotype was defined as a unique CDR3 amino acid sequence together with its V-J genes. VDJtools evaluated clonal expansion, Shannon diversity and CDR3 relatedness (CalcPairwiseDistances, ClusterSamples); CLCbio workbench built phylogenetic trees. A clone was classed as expanded if it had 8 or more unique UMIs, a cutoff based on coefficient-of-variation modelling across technical triplicates. TCRdb itself trimmed the public reads at Q25 with fastp, ran MiXCR and retained productive beta chains. All rows with the same CDR3 protein become a single entry with the most common DNA and genes. TCRdb, not the original authors, processed these V and J calls. Across this sample there are 35,000 or so distinct CDR3 sequences, with roughly 15% seen only once. The top ten clonotypes cover over 20% of the sample.

CDR1 and CDR2 (SGHTA, FQGNSA) derive from the germline V gene. From cysteine to phenylalanine, the CDR3 is 14 amino acids long. The DNA shown is the 42-base CDR3, in frame from base 1. V is cut by 2 bases and J by 4 bases, and the space between the germline ends is 9 bases. Details on this clonotype: Its antigen is still unknown. No qualities accompany the bases; no much larger clone lies one base away.

For the unsorted PBMC libraries, 2 million PBMCs were stored in RNAlater at -80 degrees C until RNA extraction and were used to generate the libraries. Peripheral blood underwent Ficoll-Hypaque density gradient centrifugation to isolate PBMCs, which were then cryopreserved in liquid nitrogen. The receptor's source is a woman aged 50 to 60 with HTLV-1-associated myelopathy (HAM/TSP). Sequenced: PBMCs. Recombination connected TRBV7-2 to TRBJ1-5, with a weak D call of TRBD1 (5 bases match). The DNA sequence follows: TGTGCCAGCAGCTTAATAGGACATAATCAGCCCCAGCATTTT. Its protein is CASSLIGHNQPQHF.